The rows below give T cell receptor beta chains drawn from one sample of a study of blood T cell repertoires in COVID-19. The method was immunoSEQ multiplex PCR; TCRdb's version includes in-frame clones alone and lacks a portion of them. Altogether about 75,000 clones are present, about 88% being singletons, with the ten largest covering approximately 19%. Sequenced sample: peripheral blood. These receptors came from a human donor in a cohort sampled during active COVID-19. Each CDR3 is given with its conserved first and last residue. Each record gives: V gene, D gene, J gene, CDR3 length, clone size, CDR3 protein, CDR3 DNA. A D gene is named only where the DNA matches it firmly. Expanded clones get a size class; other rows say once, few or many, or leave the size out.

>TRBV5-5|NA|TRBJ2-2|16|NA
CASSLGPSPNTGELFF
TGTGCCAGCAGCTTGGGGCCTAGCCCGAACACCGGGGAGCTGTTTTTT
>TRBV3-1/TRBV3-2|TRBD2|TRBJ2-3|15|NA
CATGLAGGVPDTQYF
TGTGCCACCGGCCTAGCGGGGGGTGTACCAGATACGCAGTATTTT
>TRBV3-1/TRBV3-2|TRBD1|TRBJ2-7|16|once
CASSLTWGAGGYEQYF
TGTGCCAGCAGCCTCACTTGGGGCGCAGGGGGCTACGAGCAGTACTTC
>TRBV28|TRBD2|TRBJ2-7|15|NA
CASRASGTLGHEQYF
TGTGCCAGCAGGGCTAGCGGGACTCTAGGCCACGAGCAGTACTTC
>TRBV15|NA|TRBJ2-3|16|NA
CATSRDRAGTTDTQYF
TGTGCCACCAGCAGAGATCGGGCGGGGACCACAGATACGCAGTATTTT
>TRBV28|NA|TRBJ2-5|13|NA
CASSLPVQETQYF
TGTGCCAGCAGTTTACCAGTACAAGAGACCCAGTACTTC
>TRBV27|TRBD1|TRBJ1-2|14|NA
CASSSTGGSYGYTF
TGTGCCAGCAGCTCGACAGGGGGCTCCTATGGCTACACCTTC
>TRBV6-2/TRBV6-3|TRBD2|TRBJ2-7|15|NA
CASSYGTSGADEQYF
TGTGCCAGCAGTTACGGGACTAGCGGCGCCGACGAGCAGTACTTC
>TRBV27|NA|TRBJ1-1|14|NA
CASSLYGRNTEAFF
TGTGCCAGCAGTTTATATGGGAGGAACACTGAAGCTTTCTTT
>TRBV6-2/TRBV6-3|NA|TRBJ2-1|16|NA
CASSYILAHPYNEQFF
TGTGCCAGCAGTTACATCTTAGCACACCCCTACAATGAGCAGTTCTTC
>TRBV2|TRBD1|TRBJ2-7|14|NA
CASRVQGILYEQYF
TGTGCCAGCAGGGTACAGGGGATCCTCTACGAGCAGTACTTC
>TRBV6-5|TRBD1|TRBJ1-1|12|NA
CASSYDRVPAFF
TGTGCCAGCAGTTATGACAGGGTCCCAGCTTTCTTT
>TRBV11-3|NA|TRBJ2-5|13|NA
CASSLYARETQYF
TGTGCCAGCAGCTTATACGCGAGAGAGACCCAGTACTTC
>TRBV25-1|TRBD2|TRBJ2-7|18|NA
CASSPQGLAGRSSYEQYF
TGTGCCAGCAGTCCCCAGGGACTAGCGGGGAGGAGCTCCTACGAGCAGTACTTC
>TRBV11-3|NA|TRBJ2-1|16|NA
CASSLATSLRSSEQFF
TGTGCCAGCAGCTTAGCTACTAGCCTCAGATCTTCGGAGCAGTTCTTC
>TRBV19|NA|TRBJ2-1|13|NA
CASSGSSYNEQFF
TGTGCCAGTAGCGGGAGCTCCTACAATGAGCAGTTCTTC
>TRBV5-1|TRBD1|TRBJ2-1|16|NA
CASSMTGGLGDNEQFF
TGCGCCAGCAGCATGACAGGGGGGTTAGGGGACAATGAGCAGTTCTTC
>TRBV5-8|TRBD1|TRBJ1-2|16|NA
CASSYNLLQGAHGYTF
TGTGCCAGCAGCTACAACTTATTACAGGGGGCGCATGGCTACACCTTC
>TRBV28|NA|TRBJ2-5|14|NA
CASSSGQRRETQYF
TGTGCCAGCAGTTCGGGCCAAAGGAGGGAGACCCAGTACTTC
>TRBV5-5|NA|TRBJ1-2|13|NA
CASSLDGGNGYTF
TGTGCCAGCAGCTTGGATGGAGGAAATGGCTACACCTTC
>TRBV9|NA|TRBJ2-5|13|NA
CASSPLYQETQYF
TGTGCCAGCAGCCCTCTGTACCAAGAGACCCAGTACTTC
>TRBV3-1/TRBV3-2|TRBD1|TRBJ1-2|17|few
CASSLLWGTGVPYGYTF
TGTGCCAGCAGCCTCTTATGGGGGACAGGGGTGCCCTATGGCTACACCTTC
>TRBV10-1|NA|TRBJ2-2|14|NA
CASRAQGNTGELFF
TGCGCCAGCAGGGCACAGGGAAACACCGGGGAGCTGTTTTTT
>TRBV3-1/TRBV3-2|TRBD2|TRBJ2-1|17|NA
CASSLGVAGATYNEQFF
TGTGCCAGCAGCCTCGGGGTAGCGGGAGCCACCTACAATGAGCAGTTCTTC
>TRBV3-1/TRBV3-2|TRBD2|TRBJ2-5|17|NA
CASSQEVLAGGRETQYF
TGTGCCAGCAGCCAAGAGGTGCTAGCGGGGGGGCGTGAGACCCAGTACTTC
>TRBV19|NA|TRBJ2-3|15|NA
CASSEAGISTDTQYF
TGTGCCAGTAGTGAGGCGGGGATTAGCACAGATACGCAGTATTTT
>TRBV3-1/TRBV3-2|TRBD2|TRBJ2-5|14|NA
CASSQGGGGETQYF
TGTGCCAGCAGCCAAGGGGGCGGGGGTGAGACCCAGTACTTC
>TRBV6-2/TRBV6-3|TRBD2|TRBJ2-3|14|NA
CASSSSGATDTQYF
TGTGCCAGCAGTTCAAGCGGGGCCACAGATACGCAGTATTTT
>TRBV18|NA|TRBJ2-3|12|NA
CASSPSTDTQYF
TGTGCCAGCTCACCATCTACAGATACGCAGTATTTT
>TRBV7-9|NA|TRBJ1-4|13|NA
CASTMGSNEKLFF
TGTGCCAGCACTATGGGCAGTAATGAAAAACTGTTTTTT
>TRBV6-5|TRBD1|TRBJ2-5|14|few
CASSYSTGRETQYF
TGTGCCAGCAGTTACTCGACAGGGAGAGAGACCCAGTACTTC
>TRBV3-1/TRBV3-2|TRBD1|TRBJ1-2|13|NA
CASSPDRGYGYTF
TGTGCCAGCAGTCCAGACAGGGGGTATGGCTACACCTTC
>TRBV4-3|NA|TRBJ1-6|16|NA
CASSQDHGAGRSPLHF
TGCGCCAGCAGCCAAGATCACGGGGCGGGAAGGTCACCCCTCCACTTT
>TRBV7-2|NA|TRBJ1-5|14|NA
CASSPSSGNQPQHF
TGTGCCAGCAGCCCCTCTTCAGGCAATCAGCCCCAGCATTTT
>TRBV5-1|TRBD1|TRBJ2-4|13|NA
CASSLGGTDIQYF
TGCGCCAGCAGCTTGGGAGGGACAGACATTCAGTACTTC